Listed below are T cell receptor beta chains from one sample, sequenced in a study of T cell changes during pregnancy in multiple sclerosis. Clones were sequenced by immunoSEQ multiplex PCR, and TCRdb holds only the in-frame ones, with some missing. The data contain 80,000 or so clones, about 92% of them singletons. The sequencing used peripheral blood, collected before pregnancy. The source is a female donor with multiple sclerosis, enrolled in a pregnancy study. Both conserved end residues are trimmed from each CDR3. A D gene is named only where the DNA matches it firmly. A row's size may be missing; if present it is once, few, many or a size class.

>once|TRBV2|TRBJ2-2|TRBD2
ASGGGIGANTGELF
>.|TRBV19|TRBJ1-2|TRBD1
ASTGQGRHGYT
>.|TRBV29-1|TRBJ2-3|.
SVDSGDTQY
>.|TRBV6-5|TRBJ2-7|TRBD2
ASSYSTGLVYEQY
>.|TRBV5-6|TRBJ1-1|.
ASSLGQTEAF
>.|TRBV23-1|TRBJ2-7|.
ASSQLDRGSSYEQY
>.|TRBV28|TRBJ1-2|TRBD1
ASSTTGVMRDGYT
>.|TRBV2|TRBJ2-5|TRBD2
ASSPWAGGFTETQY
>.|TRBV6-6|TRBJ2-7|.
ASSLRPPYEQY
>.|TRBV15|TRBJ2-3|.
ATSSSGGGRGGDTQY
>.|TRBV25-1|TRBJ2-1|TRBD1
ASSERDRTNNEQF
>.|TRBV6-4|TRBJ2-3|.
ASSESGSTDTQY
>.|TRBV7-3|TRBJ1-1|.
ASSPRGGGTEAF
>.|TRBV25-1|TRBJ1-1|.
ASSVGGRSRAF
>.|TRBV28|TRBJ1-4|.
ASNPRGRREKLF
>.|TRBV5-6|TRBJ2-7|TRBD2
ASSLVGGQGTNFYEQY
>.|TRBV9|TRBJ2-4|TRBD1
ASSATGSFNNIQY
>.|TRBV19|TRBJ2-7|TRBD2
ASNEGSGTYEQY
>.|TRBV19|TRBJ2-7|.
ASSIAAGLYEQY
>.|TRBV27|TRBJ2-3|TRBD2
ASSLEGLAGRGRDTQY
>.|TRBV6-5|TRBJ1-1|.
ASSYSNTGPTEAF
>.|TRBV7-9|TRBJ2-7|.
ASSPPRRGGYEYEQY
>.|TRBV11-2|TRBJ2-6|TRBD2
ASGGGVRSGANVLT
>.|TRBV27|TRBJ2-7|TRBD2
ASSLGSSGRDEQY
>.|TRBV28|TRBJ2-7|TRBD2
ASRPLGTTYEQY
>.|TRBV2|TRBJ1-5|TRBD1
ASRTGGGSNQPQH
>.|TRBV5-1|TRBJ2-7|.
ASSSGRDPYEQY
>.|TRBV6-6|TRBJ1-1|.
ASSSQAAEAF
>.|TRBV10-3|TRBJ2-2|.
AIRAAVSSNTGELF
>.|TRBV11-2|TRBJ2-7|.
ASTHPREYEQY
>.|TRBV9|TRBJ1-2|TRBD1
ASSETGGFSSLRGYT
>.|TRBV13|TRBJ2-7|TRBD1
ASSPGRGLAEQY
>.|TRBV12-5|TRBJ2-3|.
ASGLGGTDTQY
>.|TRBV4-1|TRBJ2-1|TRBD2
ASSSLAAPSDEQF
>.|TRBV5-1|TRBJ2-5|.
ASSFRAGGIEETQY
>.|TRBV4-1|TRBJ2-1|TRBD2
ASSQSLAGGEQF
>.|TRBV5-6|TRBJ2-3|.
ASSHLFRGPTDTQY
>.|TRBV5-8|TRBJ1-5|TRBD1
ASSLRTGGNQPQH
>.|TRBV7-6|TRBJ2-3|.
ASSLLAASTDTQY
>once|TRBV10-3|TRBJ2-1|.
AISAVSSYNEQF
>.|TRBV6-1|TRBJ2-1|TRBD1
ASRLSGQGNNEQF